Following are 22 T cell receptor beta chains from one sample sequenced in a study of neurological immune-mediated disorders. Each CDR3 protein is one row after TCRdb ran MiXCR on the 5' RACE reads. The table shows some 25,000 distinct CDR3 sequences, with 6.5% to 8.5% occurring only once. The sequencing input was PBMCs. These receptors all stem from a woman between 40 and 55 years old in good health.

Many counts were recorded for this clonotype. The gene calls are TRBV6-5 and TRBJ2-3; possibly TRBD1 for D (6 bases). Between the trimmed V and J ends, which lost 9 bases and 5 bases, there was a span of 9 bases. This CDR3 contains 11 residues. Germline CDR1 reads MNHEY; CDR2 reads SVGAGI. For the CDR3, the DNA is TGTGCCAGTACAGGGAGAGATACGCAGTATTTT. It is translated as CASTGRDTQYF.

This clonotype came up many times. This rearrangement joins TRBV20-1 to TRBJ2-3, with 9 bases identical to TRBD2. The CDR3 extends over 14 amino acids. After removal of 7 bases from V and 4 bases from J, the junction contained 9 bases not matched to a gene. Germline V CDR1 and CDR2: DFQATT, SNEGSKA (reference sequence). Here the CDR3 reads CSGVAGAQADTQYF. The CDR3 nucleotides read TGCAGTGGGGTAGCGGGAGCCCAGGCAGATACGCAGTATTTT.

This clonotype ranks as medium-sized (0.01 to 0.1%). The chain has TRBV20-1 and TRBJ1-1, with 10 nucleotides matching TRBD1. The CDR3 contains 14 residues. Germline CDR1 and CDR2: DFQATT and SNEGSKA (reference sequence). The chain's CDR3 is CSVRDRGWNTEAFF. The CDR3 DNA sequence: TGCAGCGTCCGGGACAGGGGCTGGAACACTGAAGCTTTCTTT.

The V gene is TRBV7-2, the J gene TRBJ2-7, with D unresolved. The V and J ends lost 2 bases and 0 bases respectively, with 5 bases between them. Germline V gives CDR1 SGHTA, CDR2 FQGNSA. The CDR3 runs 13 residues. CDR3 nucleotides: TGTGCCAGCAGCTTACAGAGCTCCTACGAGCAGTACTTC. Translating it yields CASSLQSSYEQYF.

This clonotype was counted many times. The rearrangement links TRBV28 to TRBJ2-7; D is perhaps TRBD2 (5 bases). Germline V gene sequence: CDR1 MDHEN, CDR2 SYDVKM. Trimming removed 2 bases from V and 0 bases from J, with 8 bases in between. CDR3 length: 14 residues. As DNA, the CDR3 is TGTGCCAGCAGTTTAGTCGGGATCTCCTACGAGCAGTACTTC. Encoded protein: CASSLVGISYEQYF.

By its share, this clonotype is medium-sized. V is TRBV2 and J is TRBJ2-1; D is possibly TRBD1 (5 bases). V shed 1 base and J shed 9 bases, with 10 bases lying between them. This CDR3 is built from 13 residues. Germline V gene sequence: CDR1 SNHLY, CDR2 FYNNEI. CDR3 sequence (DNA): TGTGCCAGCAGTGAAGGAAGGGGTTCTGAGCAGTTCTTC. This codes for CASSEGRGSEQFF.

V is TRBV5-1 and J is TRBJ2-2; TRBD2 might be the D (5 bases). CDR3 length: 14 amino acids. The germline V and J ends were trimmed by 3 bases and 6 bases, with 12 bases remaining between them. Germline V lookup: CDR1 SGHRS, CDR2 YFSETQ. This chain's CDR3 is CASSWEGSPGELFF. The CDR3 DNA is TGCGCCAGCAGCTGGGAAGGGAGCCCCGGGGAGCTGTTTTTT.

By sample share, this clonotype is medium-sized. The chain combines TRBV7-8 with TRBJ1-2; 11 bases are shared with TRBD1. V lost 5 bases to trimming and J lost 6 bases; unmatched junction nucleotides: 8. Germline V gene data show CDR1 as SGHVS and CDR2 as FQNEAQ. The CDR3 runs to 15 residues. Written as DNA, the CDR3 is TGTGCCAGCAGCCCCCGGACAGGGGGCTTTGATGGCTACACCTTC. Protein product: CASSPRTGGFDGYTF.

The sample holds a few counts of this clonotype. The chain carries TRBV19 and TRBJ1-5; 7 bases align to TRBD1. This CDR3 comprises 17 residues. Germline V gene sequence: CDR1 LNHDA, CDR2 SQIVND (reference sequence). Losses at the gene ends were 1 base for V and 5 bases for J; bases not matched to a gene: 11. DNA of the CDR3: TGTGCCAGTAGTATAGTTCGGGGACAGAGCATCGATCAGCCCCAGCATTTT. Residues: CASSIVRGQSIDQPQHF.

This clonotype has ten or more counts. The chain recombines TRBV5-1 with TRBJ2-5; D not resolved. V gave up 0 bases and J gave up 1 base, with 10 bases separating them. The CDR3 is 15 amino acids. Per the germline V gene, CDR1 is SGHRS and CDR2 is YFSETQ. The CDR3: CASSLGPSSQETQYF. CDR3 DNA: TGCGCCAGCAGCTTGGGACCATCCAGCCAAGAGACCCAGTACTTC.

Ten or more counts support this clonotype. The rearrangement links TRBV20-1 to TRBJ2-1; 8 bases are a match to TRBD2. CDR1 and CDR2 from the germline V gene are DFQATT and SNEGSKA (reference sequence). The CDR3 runs to 15 residues. V was pared by 6 bases and J by 0 bases, with 7 bases of the junction left unmatched. The CDR3 DNA is TGCAGTGCAGGACTGGCGGGGGGCTCCTACAATGAGCAGTTCTTC. This encodes CSAGLAGGSYNEQFF.

This clonotype occurred many times. V and J are TRBV20-1 and TRBJ2-3, with TRBD2 matching over 7 bases. Per germline, CDR1 DFQATT and CDR2 SNEGSKA (reference sequence). Germline trimming cut 6 bases from V and 5 bases from J; bases unmatched to any gene: 5. The CDR3 totals 12 residues. This CDR3 is CSAHSGGDTQYF. CDR3 DNA: TGCAGTGCCCACTCGGGGGGAGATACGCAGTATTTT.

This clonotype showed up many times. J is TRBJ2-1 and V is TRBV4-2, with TRBD2 as a possible D gene (6 bases). The V end was cut by 4 bases, the J end by 2 bases, with 15 bases between. CDR3 size: 16 residues. Germline lookup yields CDR1 LGHNA and CDR2 YNFKEQ. The CDR3 DNA reads TGTGCCAGCAGCCTCGTGGGGGGTTCAGCCTACAATGAGCAGTTCTTC. Translated, it gives CASSLVGGSAYNEQFF.

This clonotype was picked up many times. The chain uses TRBV29-1 and TRBJ2-7, with TRBD2 matching over 8 bases. The CDR3 totals 14 residues. In germline, CDR1 is SQVTM, CDR2 ANQGSEA. J lost 5 bases, V lost 5 bases, and 11 bases had no gene match. The chain's CDR3 is CSVSPPGLEDEQYF. CDR3 DNA sequence: TGCAGCGTTTCCCCCCCGGGACTAGAGGACGAGCAGTACTTC.

This clonotype was recorded many times. The V and J genes are TRBV7-2 and TRBJ2-1; TRBD2 matches at 12 bases. CDR3 length: 16 residues. Germline CDR1 is SGHTA and CDR2 is FQGNSA. Losses at the gene ends were 4 bases for V and 9 bases for J; bases not matched to a gene: 10. DNA for the CDR3: TGTGCCAGCAGCTCATGGACTAGCGGGACGCAAATTGAGCAGTTCTTC. It is translated as CASSSWTSGTQIEQFF.

This clonotype was seen at least ten times. The chain recombines TRBV5-1 with TRBJ1-1; no reliable D call. CDR3 length: 12 residues. Germline-derived CDR1 and CDR2 are SGHRS and YFSETQ. V was trimmed by 3 bases and J by 1 base, leaving 4 bases between them. This chain's CDR3 is CASSYTNTEAFF. CDR3 nucleotide sequence: TGCGCCAGCAGCTATACGAACACTGAAGCTTTCTTT.

This clonotype was counted many times. The chain employs TRBV2 and TRBJ2-2; the D gene is possibly TRBD2 (6 bases). The V gene's germline CDR1 is SNHLY and CDR2 FYNNEI. Trimming pared 8 bases from V and 7 bases from J, leaving 17 bases between. This CDR3 contains 14 residues. Here the CDR3 reads CASAADLRDGELFF. In nucleotides, the CDR3 is TGTGCCAGCGCGGCCGACTTGCGGGACGGGGAGCTGTTTTTT.

The sample holds many counts of this clonotype. The chain has TRBV27 and TRBJ1-3; D call uncertain. The CDR3 has 16 amino acids. Trimming stripped 0 bases from V and 3 bases from J, with 12 bases between. Germline-derived CDR1 and CDR2 are MNHEY and SMNVEV (reference sequence). The CDR3 loop is CASSLSPGFGGNTIYF. Here the CDR3 DNA reads TGTGCCAGCAGTTTATCTCCGGGGTTTGGTGGAAACACCATATATTTT.

In regard to this clonotype: This CDR3 fails to terminate in the conserved phenylalanine or tryptophan, so it likely reflects a read error. The DNA is omitted, as the CDR3 cannot be located on it reliably, and the CDR3 follows TCRdb's listing. The chain links TRBV27 to TRBJ1-5; TRBD1 is taken as the D call from the table, unchecked against the DNA. CDR1 is MNHEY, CDR2 SMNVEV, per germline (reference sequence). The CDR3 region is 23 residues in length, termini included. CDR3 region: CASSLGGRGVYEQYFGPRQPQHY.

At least ten counts were recorded for this clonotype. The V gene is TRBV5-1, the J gene TRBJ2-2; D unresolved. CDR3 length: 15 amino acids. Germline-derived CDR1 and CDR2 are SGHRS and YFSETQ. V was clipped by 0 bases and J by 6 bases, with 12 bases between them. The CDR3 region is CASSLAHPSAGELFF. CDR3 sequence (DNA): TGCGCCAGCAGCTTGGCGCACCCGTCCGCCGGGGAGCTGTTTTTT.

This clonotype was recorded many times. This rearrangement joins TRBV14 to TRBJ2-7; unclear D gene. The CDR3 loop spans 14 amino acids. In germline, CDR1 is SGHDN, CDR2 FVKESK. V lost 7 bases and J lost 0, with 13 bases in between. CDR3 bases: TGTGCCAGCAACGGAATCGGCAGCTCCTACGAGCAGTACTTC. Translating it yields CASNGIGSSYEQYF.

This clonotype was counted many times. The chain is built from TRBV28 and TRBJ2-7; TRBD1 matches at 9 bases. CDR1 and CDR2 from the germline V gene are MDHEN and SYDVKM. With V trimmed by 7 bases and J by 3 bases, 4 bases remained unmatched. The length of the CDR3 is 13 residues. Written as DNA, the CDR3 is TGTGCCAGCATCGGGACAGGGCGCTACGAGCAGTACTTC. Translation: CASIGTGRYEQYF.